This T cell receptor beta chain was sequenced during a study of shared clonotypes between healthy human individuals. Study results and limitations: Clonotypes shared by all four donors outscored non-shared clonotypes in generation probability. Generally, naive subsets came out with larger estimated richness than memory subsets.

The assay used deep level. Using immunoSEQ multiplex PCR, the repertoire was profiled, and TCRdb retains in-frame clones only, with some absent. The profile shows millions of clones, approximately 95% of them singletons. A remark on this clone: Its antigen is not known.

Unmatched junction bases numbered 6, after V lost 4 bases and J lost 3 bases. Germline CDR1 reads SGHNT; CDR2 reads YYREEE (reference sequence). The CDR3 covers 15 residues. The sample comprised naive CD4+ T cells sorted from blood. Subset noted: CD45RA+ positively selected. V and J are TRBV5-4 and TRBJ2-7, with 11 positions matching TRBD2. This sequence was found in a man between 18 and 29 years old in good health. In nucleotides, the CDR3 is TGTGCCAGCAGCCACGATAGCGGGGGGGTCTACGAGCAGTACTTC. It codes for CASSHDSGGVYEQYF. The entire variable domain, with the rest obtained from reference TRBV5-4 and TRBJ2-7, is as follows: ETGVTQSPTHLIKTRGQQVTLRCSSQSGHNTVSWYQQALGQGPQFIFQYYREEENGRGNFPPRFSGLQFPNYSSELNVNALELDDSALYLCASSHDSGGVYEQYFGPGTRLTVT.